This TCR beta chain stems from a study of graft-versus-host responses after intestinal transplantation. TCRdb keeps only in-frame clones here, not all; method: immunoSEQ multiplex PCR. The data contain about 90,000 clones, roughly 80% of them seen just once; the ten biggest clones take up roughly 0.8%. This clone was picked up a small number of times. Its antigen is unknown. Per the germline V gene, CDR1 is GTSNPN and CDR2 is SVGIG (reference sequence). V was pared by 7 bases and J by 4 bases, with 13 bases between. This CDR3 is 12 amino acids long. V is TRBV30 and J is TRBJ1-2; a weak D match, TRBD1 (5 bases). The TCR originated in a human donor who received an intestinal transplant. This material consisted of unstimulated CD4+ T cells sorted from spleen or lymph node cells, taken before intestinal transplant. The CDR3 spells CASQRDSYGYTF. Written as DNA, the CDR3 is TGTGCCTCGCAGAGAGACAGCTATGGCTACACCTTC.